These 18 T cell receptor beta chains were all obtained from the same sample, sequenced in a study of CD8 T cells in Susac syndrome. An input of about 0.5 to 1 ug of RNA was subjected to reverse transcription using random hexamers. MiXCR, run by TCRdb on the immunoSEQ multiplex PCR reads, gives a single entry per CDR3 protein. The data contain about 100,000 distinct CDR3 sequences, roughly 96% of them singletons. Material: CD8+ T cells from PBMCs. These TCRs come from a human donor with Susac syndrome.

This chain connects TRBV3-1 to TRBJ2-5; D may correspond to TRBD1 or TRBD2 (5 bases each). V was cut by 5 bases and J by 4 bases, with 11 bases left in between. The length of the CDR3 is 13 residues. The germline V gene has CDR1 LGHDT and CDR2 YNNKEL (reference sequence). Here the CDR3 DNA reads TGTGCCAGCAGCTCCCGGGGACGAGAGACCCAGTACTTC. Protein product: CASSSRGRETQYF.

The chain employs TRBV5-1 and TRBJ2-3; D remains ambiguous. V lost 4 bases to trimming and J lost 3 bases, with 12 bases between them. Per the germline V gene, CDR1 is SGHRS and CDR2 is YFSETQ. CDR3 length: 14 amino acids. The CDR3 sequence is CASSPEKNTDTQYF. CDR3 coding DNA: TGCGCCAGCAGCCCTGAAAAAAATACAGATACGCAGTATTTT.

The V call is TRBV28, the J call TRBJ2-3, with 11 bases matching TRBD2. The CDR3 is 22 residues long. After removal of 6 bases from V and 6 bases from J, the junction contained 29 bases not matched to a gene. Germline CDR1 MDHEN, CDR2 SYDVKM. The CDR3 DNA reads as TGTGCCAGCAGCAAATGGCGGCCTCTCTTCCTCTTAGCGGGAGGGTTCGAGGATACGCAGTATTTT. Translated, it gives CASSKWRPLFLLAGGFEDTQYF.

This clonotype appeared once. The rearrangement links TRBV20-1 to TRBJ1-3, with D unresolved. The CDR3 is 13 residues long. Germline V gene sequence: CDR1 DFQATT, CDR2 SNEGSKA (reference sequence). Trimming cost V 5 bases and J 4 bases, with 12 bases left between them. The CDR3 DNA follows: TGCAGTGCTCTAATGATGGGGGGAAACACCATATATTTT. It specifies CSALMMGGNTIYF.

The chain links TRBV13 to TRBJ2-7; 7 nucleotides align to TRBD1. The CDR3 extends over 14 amino acids. V was clipped by 5 bases and J by 6 bases; unmatched bases: 10. In germline, CDR1 is PRHDT, CDR2 FYEKMQ (reference sequence). The DNA of the CDR3 is TGTGCCAGCAGCCAAGTAAACAGGGGCGGCGAGCAGTACTTC. As protein: CASSQVNRGGEQYF.

This clonotype was seen once. The V and J genes are TRBV20-1 and TRBJ2-5; no clear D gene. The CDR3 has 13 amino acids. Germline assignment: CDR1 DFQATT and CDR2 SNEGSKA (reference sequence). The V end lost 0 bases, the J end lost 0 bases, and 5 bases lay between the germline ends. The CDR3 protein is CSARDGHQETQYF. As DNA, the CDR3 is TGCAGTGCTAGAGATGGACACCAAGAGACCCAGTACTTC.

The chain employs TRBV20-1 and TRBJ2-1, with 13 bases lining up with TRBD2. The germline CDR1 and CDR2 sequences are DFQATT and SNEGSKA (reference sequence). With 0 bases clipped from V and 8 bases from J, the junction kept 7 bases outside the gene matches. This CDR3 is 16 amino acids long. CDR3 sequence: CSAREWELAGGDEQFF. CDR3 DNA: TGCAGTGCTAGAGAATGGGAACTAGCGGGAGGGGATGAGCAGTTCTTC.

This chain links TRBV29-1 with TRBJ2-3, with D possibly being TRBD2 (5 bases). The V and J ends lost 3 bases and 2 bases respectively, with 21 bases between them. CDR3 length equals 17 residues. Per germline, CDR1 SQVTM and CDR2 ANQGSEA. CDR3 residues: CSVEGSPRADHTDTQYF. In DNA form, the CDR3 reads TGCAGCGTTGAGGGATCGCCTAGAGCGGACCACACAGATACGCAGTATTTT.

This rearrangement joins TRBV6-5 to TRBJ1-6, with D maybe TRBD1 (5 bases). Trimming took 2 bases from V and 9 from J, leaving 5 bases between them. The germline CDR1 and CDR2 sequences are MNHEY and SVGAGI. The CDR3 runs 12 residues. CDR3 loop: CASSYTGSPLHF. The CDR3 nucleotides are TGTGCCAGCAGTTACACAGGTTCACCCCTCCACTTT.

The rearrangement links TRBV5-6 to TRBJ1-6; TRBD1 aligns across 7 bases. CDR1 SGHDT and CDR2 YYEEEE come from the germline V gene. The CDR3 contains 15 residues. V shed 0 bases, J shed 9 bases, and the junction held 6 bases outside the gene matches. This chain's CDR3 is CASSLAVTGRSPLHF. The CDR3 DNA sequence: TGTGCCAGCAGCTTGGCGGTGACAGGGCGTTCACCCCTCCACTTT.

This rearrangement joins TRBV18 to TRBJ2-5; D is undetermined. Trimming stripped 4 bases from V and 2 bases from J, with 11 bases between. The CDR3 length is 14 residues. Germline V gene lookup returns CDR1 KGHSH and CDR2 LQKENI. CDR3 protein: CASSRSGLQETQYF. Written as DNA, the CDR3 is TGTGCCAGCTCACGGTCGGGCCTTCAAGAGACCCAGTACTTC.

The J gene is TRBJ1-1, the V gene TRBV20-1; D not resolved. The CDR3 contains 12 residues. Between the trimmed V and J ends, which lost 5 bases and 0 bases, there was a span of 7 bases. Germline loops: CDR1 DFQATT, CDR2 SNEGSKA (reference sequence). For the CDR3, the DNA is TGCAGTGCTGATACGGTGAACACTGAAGCTTTCTTT. The encoded protein is CSADTVNTEAFF.

V usage is TRBV4-1 and J usage is TRBJ2-1, with D possibly being TRBD2 (6 bases). The CDR3 extends over 13 amino acids. The germline gives CDR1 MGHRA, CDR2 YSYEKL. With 4 bases removed from V and 9 bases from J, the gap between germline ends came to 13 bases. CDR3 amino acids: CASSRIQGGEQFF. CDR3 in DNA: TGCGCCAGCAGCCGGATTCAGGGAGGTGAGCAGTTCTTC.

The gene calls are TRBV12-5 and TRBJ1-1; 7 bases map to TRBD1. V shed 1 base and J 4 bases; nucleotides not matched to a gene: 6. Germline V gives CDR1 LGHNT, CDR2 FRNRAP. The CDR3 has 15 residues. The CDR3 sequence: CASGLAGQYFTEAFF. The CDR3 DNA reads TGTGCTAGTGGTTTGGCGGGACAGTATTTCACTGAAGCTTTCTTT. The whole variable domain, filled in from reference TRBV12-5 and TRBJ1-1, reads DARVTQTPRHKVTEMGQEVTMRCQPILGHNTVFWYRQTMMQGLELLAYFRNRAPLDDSGMPKDRFSAEMPDATLATLKIQPSEPRDSAVYFCASGLAGQYFTEAFFGQGTRLTVV.

The rearrangement uses TRBV20-1 and TRBJ1-4; a possible D gene is TRBD1 (6 bases). Germline V gene lookup returns CDR1 DFQATT and CDR2 SNEGSKA (reference sequence). With 5 bases removed from V and 8 bases from J, the gap between germline ends came to 18 bases. The CDR3 has 14 amino acids. CDR3 protein: CSAGTGSTGEKLFF. The CDR3 nucleotides are TGCAGTGCTGGTACAGGGTCGACGGGAGAAAAACTGTTTTTT.

The rearrangement uses TRBV27 and TRBJ2-5, with a possible D match to TRBD1 (6 bases). Germline CDR1 reads MNHEY; CDR2 reads SMNVEV (reference sequence). Trimming took 6 bases from V and 2 from J, leaving 13 bases between them. This CDR3 is built from 14 residues. CDR3 region: CASSGTGTQETQYF. The CDR3 bases are TGTGCCAGCAGCGGTACAGGGACACAAGAGACCCAGTACTTC.

The gene calls are TRBV20-1 and TRBJ1-1; D call uncertain. The length of the CDR3 is 14 residues. CDR1 DFQATT and CDR2 SNEGSKA come from the germline V gene (reference sequence). V dropped 3 bases and J dropped 1 base, with 12 bases sitting between them. CDR3 in amino acids: CSASDLRRNTEAFF. DNA for the CDR3: TGCAGTGCTAGTGACTTACGTAGGAACACTGAAGCTTTCTTT.

The V gene is TRBV29-1, the J gene TRBJ1-2; D remains ambiguous. Trimming removed 4 bases from V and 7 bases from J, with 10 bases in between. The CDR3 has 11 residues. Per the germline V gene, CDR1 is SQVTM and CDR2 is ANQGSEA. CDR3 nucleotide sequence: TGCAGCGTTGTGGTTAGGGCTGGCTACACCTTC. It codes for CSVVVRAGYTF.